A selection of T cell receptor beta chains follows, all from one sample in a study of a mutant IDH1 vaccine in newly diagnosed glioma. Profiling relied on immunoSEQ multiplex PCR, and the TCRdb table lists in-frame clones only, not all of them. The sample holds about 65,000 clones; around 83% are singletons and the top ten take approximately 3.7%. No antigens are known for them. The sample consisted of PBMCs, taken from a glioma patient whose treatment included an IDH1 peptide vaccine. The receptors stem from a man younger than 40 with glioma. The CDR3 runs from the conserved cysteine through the conserved F or W. D genes are given only for firm matches. The size of a clone is reported for some rows only, either as once, few or many, or as a class for expanded clones.

size: NA
length: 16
D: NA
V: TRBV5-4
J: TRBJ2-5
CDR3: CASSLAWGQDQETQYF
DNA: TGTGCCAGCAGCTTGGCCTGGGGACAAGACCAAGAGACCCAGTACTTC

size: few
length: 14
D: TRBD1
V: TRBV2
J: TRBJ1-1
CDR3: CASTRIPGQQQAFF
DNA: TGTGCCAGCACCAGAATCCCGGGACAGCAGCAAGCTTTCTTT

size: NA
length: 18
D: NA
V: TRBV5-5
J: TRBJ1-1
CDR3: CASSPFRGTLRRNTEAFF
DNA: TGTGCCAGCAGCCCTTTTAGGGGGACCCTCCGGCGGAACACTGAAGCTTTCTTT

size: NA
length: 12
D: TRBD1
V: TRBV10-3
J: TRBJ1-1
CDR3: CASRGLNTEAFF
DNA: TGTGCCAGCAGGGGGTTGAACACTGAAGCTTTCTTT

size: few
length: 14
D: NA
V: TRBV6-5
J: TRBJ1-1
CDR3: CASSYLQGNTEAFF
DNA: TGTGCCAGCAGTTACCTACAGGGGAACACTGAAGCTTTCTTT

size: NA
length: 16
D: TRBD2
V: TRBV2
J: TRBJ2-3
CDR3: CASSERTSGAGDTQYF
DNA: TGTGCCAGCAGTGAGAGGACTAGCGGGGCGGGAGATACGCAGTATTTT

size: NA
length: 11
D: NA
V: TRBV7-8
J: TRBJ1-1
CDR3: CASSLVGAAFF
DNA: TGTGCCAGCAGCTTGGTGGGAGCAGCTTTCTTT

size: NA
length: 14
D: NA
V: TRBV10-2
J: TRBJ2-2
CDR3: CASRRAGGAGELFF
DNA: TGCGCCAGCAGACGAGCCGGCGGCGCCGGGGAGCTGTTTTTT

size: NA
length: 13
D: NA
V: TRBV30
J: TRBJ1-5
CDR3: CAWSTRTNQPQHF
DNA: TGTGCCTGGAGTACCAGGACAAATCAGCCCCAGCATTTT

size: NA
length: 17
D: NA
V: TRBV19
J: TRBJ1-3
CDR3: CASSPLRTRVSGNTIYF
DNA: TGTGCCAGTAGTCCCCTTCGGACAAGGGTCTCTGGAAACACCATATATTTT

size: few
length: 14
D: NA
V: TRBV14
J: TRBJ1-3
CDR3: CASSQGHAGNTIYF
DNA: TGTGCCAGCAGCCAGGGGCACGCTGGAAACACCATATATTTT

size: NA
length: 16
D: NA
V: TRBV12-5
J: TRBJ2-7
CDR3: CASGLYGGAASYEQYF
DNA: TGTGCTAGTGGTTTGTACGGGGGCGCCGCGTCCTACGAGCAGTACTTC

size: NA
length: 15
D: NA
V: TRBV27
J: TRBJ1-2
CDR3: CASSGPMGKGWGYTF
DNA: TGTGCCAGCAGTGGCCCTATGGGGAAAGGATGGGGCTACACCTTC

size: few
length: 14
D: NA
V: TRBV25-1
J: TRBJ2-2
CDR3: CASSPLGRTGELFF
DNA: TGTGCCAGCAGTCCCCTGGGTCGTACCGGGGAGCTGTTTTTT

size: NA
length: 13
D: NA
V: TRBV4-1
J: TRBJ2-7
CDR3: CASSQEIGGEQYF
DNA: TGCGCCAGCAGCCAAGAAATAGGGGGCGAGCAGTACTTC

size: few
length: 16
D: NA
V: TRBV29-1
J: TRBJ1-1
CDR3: CSVWPAGVVEGTEAFF
DNA: TGCAGCGTCTGGCCCGCAGGGGTTGTAGAAGGCACTGAAGCTTTCTTT

size: NA
length: 18
D: NA
V: TRBV6-1
J: TRBJ1-1
CDR3: CASSAALGWRRLNTEAFF
DNA: TGTGCCAGCAGTGCTGCTCTTGGCTGGAGACGGTTGAACACTGAAGCTTTCTTT

size: NA
length: 13
D: NA
V: TRBV6-6
J: TRBJ1-4
CDR3: CATTRVVPGKLFF
DNA: TGTGCCACCACACGAGTCGTTCCGGGAAAACTGTTTTTT

size: NA
length: 17
D: NA
V: TRBV5-6
J: TRBJ1-4
CDR3: CASSLVVGRRTNEKLFF
DNA: TGTGCCAGCAGCTTGGTTGTGGGAAGGAGAACTAATGAAAAACTGTTTTTT

size: NA
length: 14
D: NA
V: TRBV7-9
J: TRBJ1-4
CDR3: CASSLAATNEKLFF
DNA: TGTGCCAGCAGCTTAGCCGCAACTAATGAAAAACTGTTTTTT

size: NA
length: 15
D: NA
V: TRBV13
J: TRBJ1-1
CDR3: CASSFNRRVNTEAFF
DNA: TGTGCCAGCAGCTTCAACCGGCGCGTGAACACTGAAGCTTTCTTT

size: NA
length: 15
D: NA
V: TRBV30
J: TRBJ1-2
CDR3: CAQRVRAVNLNGYTF
DNA: TGTGCCCAGCGGGTGAGGGCCGTCAACTTGAATGGCTACACCTTC

size: NA
length: 12
D: NA
V: TRBV5-8
J: TRBJ1-2
CDR3: CASSLDRYGYTF
DNA: TGTGCCAGCAGCCTAGACCGTTATGGCTACACCTTC

size: NA
length: 14
D: TRBD1
V: TRBV5-1
J: TRBJ1-2
CDR3: CASSLVGGNYGHTF
DNA: TGCGCCAGCAGCTTGGTAGGGGGCAACTATGGCCACACCTTC

size: NA
length: 17
D: TRBD1
V: TRBV28
J: TRBJ1-6
CDR3: CASSAGQESSYNSPLHF
DNA: TGTGCCAGCAGTGCGGGACAGGAGAGCTCCTATAATTCACCCCTCCACTTT

size: NA
length: 15
D: NA
V: TRBV10-3
J: TRBJ2-6
CDR3: CAISGGLSGANVLTF
DNA: TGTGCCATCAGTGGGGGGCTCTCTGGGGCCAACGTCCTGACTTTC

size: NA
length: 12
D: NA
V: TRBV6-5
J: TRBJ2-2
CDR3: CASSYWSGELFF
DNA: TGTGCCAGCAGTTACTGGTCAGGGGAGCTGTTTTTT

size: once
length: 15
D: TRBD1
V: TRBV9
J: TRBJ1-2
CDR3: CASTRQGSNQGGYTF
DNA: TGTGCCAGCACAAGACAGGGAAGTAATCAAGGTGGCTACACCTTC

size: NA
length: 18
D: NA
V: TRBV5-6
J: TRBJ2-5
CDR3: CASSFFDRQRMGQETQYF
DNA: TGTGCCAGCAGCTTCTTTGACAGACAGAGGATGGGACAAGAGACCCAGTACTTC

size: NA
length: 17
D: NA
V: TRBV10-1
J: TRBJ2-4
CDR3: CASSDYASLNARNIQYF
DNA: TGCGCCAGCAGTGACTACGCATCCCTAAATGCAAGAAACATTCAGTACTTC

size: NA
length: 14
D: NA
V: TRBV4-1
J: TRBJ1-5
CDR3: CASSQGHGAQPQHF
DNA: TGCGCCAGCAGCCAAGGGCACGGGGCTCAGCCCCAGCATTTT

size: NA
length: 15
D: NA
V: TRBV25-1
J: TRBJ1-6
CDR3: CASSESFGGNSPLHF
DNA: TGTGCCAGCAGTGAATCGTTTGGGGGTAATTCACCCCTCCACTTT

size: NA
length: 13
D: NA
V: TRBV27
J: TRBJ2-7
CDR3: CASSLAGNYEQYF
DNA: TGTGCCAGCAGTTTAGCAGGGAATTACGAGCAGTACTTC

size: NA
length: 16
D: NA
V: TRBV9
J: TRBJ2-1
CDR3: CASSASGIPLYNEQFF
DNA: TGTGCCAGCAGCGCCTCAGGGATCCCTCTATACAATGAGCAGTTCTTC

size: NA
length: 15
D: NA
V: TRBV10-3
J: TRBJ1-2
CDR3: CATLQGPPHYYGYTF
DNA: TGTGCCACCTTACAGGGTCCCCCTCATTATTATGGCTACACCTTC

size: NA
length: 19
D: NA
V: TRBV21-1
J: TRBJ2-1
CDR3: CASSKDLTALKEFDNEQFF
DNA: TGTGCCAGCAGCAAAGATTTGACAGCTTTGAAGGAATTCGACAATGAGCAGTTCTTC

size: NA
length: 15
D: NA
V: TRBV5-1
J: TRBJ1-2
CDR3: CASSLALGGSRGYTF
DNA: TGCGCCAGCAGCTTGGCACTGGGGGGTTCGCGTGGCTACACCTTC

size: NA
length: 13
D: NA
V: TRBV19
J: TRBJ2-5
CDR3: CASSSPYQETQYF
DNA: TGTGCCAGTAGTTCCCCGTACCAAGAGACCCAGTACTTC

size: NA
length: 14
D: TRBD2
V: TRBV30
J: TRBJ2-5
CDR3: CAWNIAGFQETQYF
DNA: TGTGCCTGGAATATAGCGGGGTTCCAAGAGACCCAGTACTTC

size: NA
length: 15
D: NA
V: TRBV27
J: TRBJ1-1
CDR3: CASSFHLGMNTEAFF
DNA: TGTGCCAGCAGTTTCCATTTGGGAATGAACACTGAAGCTTTCTTT

size: few
length: 15
D: NA
V: TRBV6-1
J: TRBJ2-2
CDR3: CASSYRVGAPGELFF
DNA: TGTGCCAGCAGCTACAGGGTAGGCGCACCCGGGGAGCTGTTTTTT